This T cell receptor (beta chain) emerged from a study of T cell responses to AZD1222 COVID-19 vaccine. Looking at the study overall: Timing groups of about 4 and about 12 weeks for second doses were pooled.

A note on this clone: Its antigen remains unidentified.

Study observations and caveats: Mostly white British, mostly female donors; authors suggested clonal diversity may be underestimated. Nearly half of the spike-specific TCRs reportedly recognize variant regions that carry no mutations.

Clones were read by immunoSEQ multiplex PCR, and TCRdb kept only the in-frame ones, dropping some. The sample holds about 150,000 clones, 75% to 95% seen once. The CDR3 has 16 amino acids. Trimming removed 4 bases from V and 2 bases from J; junction bases left unmatched: 8. Germline CDR1 and CDR2: MNHEY and SVGEGT. The rearrangement links TRBV6-2 or TRBV6-3 to TRBJ2-7; the match to TRBD1 covers 10 bases. The origin of this receptor is an adult in good health. The sample consisted of peripheral blood, taken on day 0 of AZD1222 vaccination. Written as DNA, the CDR3 is TGTGCCAGCAGTTCCCCGGGACAGGGGATCCCCTACGAGCAGTACTTC. It specifies CASSSPGQGIPYEQYF.